These 7 T cell receptor beta chains were all obtained from the same sample, sequenced in a study of CD8+CD57+ T cells in acquired aplastic anemia. Genomic DNA constituted the template upon which TCR beta VDJ and CDR3 profiling was performed. TCRdb re-analysed the reads in MiXCR, keeping a single row per CDR3 protein. Here the sample spans hundreds of thousands of distinct CDR3 sequences, 60% to 80% being singletons. The material sequenced was sorted CD4+, CD8+, or CD8+CD57+ T cells (not recorded which) from PBMCs. Source of these receptors: a human donor in good health, serving as a control.

The chain combines TRBV19 with TRBJ1-1; D is unresolved. Germline V gene data show CDR1 as LNHDA and CDR2 as SQIVND (reference sequence). Trimming removed 6 bases from V and 6 bases from J, with 2 bases in between. The CDR3 is 9 residues long. The CDR3 coding sequence is TGTGCCAGTAGGGCTGAAGCTTTCTTT. Translated, it gives CASRAEAFF.

With respect to this clonotype: One end of the junction does not line up with germline, which may come from a read error. J is TRBJ2-3 and V is TRBV19, with D perhaps matching TRBD2 (6 bases). Germline CDR1 is LNHDA and CDR2 is SQIVND (reference sequence). This CDR3 is built from 16 residues. CDR3 coding DNA: TGTGCCAGTAGCCACGGAGGGAGCCTGTCCTACAATGAGCAGTTCTTT. Amino acids: CASSHGGSLSYNEQFF.

There are many counts of this clonotype. This chain connects TRBV24-1 to TRBJ2-2; D is undetermined. Trimming removed 6 bases from V and 3 bases from J, with 7 bases in between. The germline V gene encodes CDR1 KGHDR and CDR2 SFDVKD. This CDR3 is 13 amino acids long. In nucleotides, the CDR3 is TGTGCCACCAGTAAGCTGGACACCGGGGAGCTGTTTTTT. This encodes CATSKLDTGELFF.

The J gene is TRBJ2-1, the V gene TRBV6-5; 9 bases agree with TRBD1. The CDR3 totals 15 residues. The ends lost 8 bases at V and 6 bases at J; junction bases unmatched: 11. CDR1 is MNHEY, CDR2 SVGAGI, per germline. The DNA for the CDR3 is TGTGCCAGCGGATTCACCGGGACAGGGATCAATGAGCAGTTCTTC. This gives the protein CASGFTGTGINEQFF.

J is TRBJ2-7 and V is TRBV7-9, with D perhaps TRBD2 (5 bases). This CDR3 has 13 residues. Trimming stripped 5 bases from V and 6 bases from J, with 14 bases between. Per germline, CDR1 SEHNR and CDR2 FQNEAQ (reference sequence). The CDR3 nucleotides are TGTGCCAGCAGCCCCCGGGATCCGTCCGAGCAGTACTTC. It codes for CASSPRDPSEQYF.

The sample holds many counts of this clonotype. At one of its ends the junction is not consistent with the germline gene, which may arise from a read error. This chain uses TRBV11-3 with TRBJ2-2; the D is unclear. Per germline, CDR1 SGHNT and CDR2 YENEEA. CDR3 length: 13 amino acids. The CDR3 bases are TGTGCCAGCGGCTTAGCCGCCACCGGGGAGCTGTTTTTT. Translating it yields CASGLAATGELFF.

The V call is TRBV4-2, the J call TRBJ2-7, with D perhaps matching TRBD2 (6 bases). The CDR3 is made up of 14 amino acids. V lost 7 bases, J lost 2 bases, and 15 bases lay in between. Germline values: CDR1 LGHNA, CDR2 YNFKEQ. The CDR3 protein is CASIPEGIPYEQYF. CDR3 DNA: TGTGCCAGCATACCGGAGGGGATCCCCTACGAGCAGTACTTC.